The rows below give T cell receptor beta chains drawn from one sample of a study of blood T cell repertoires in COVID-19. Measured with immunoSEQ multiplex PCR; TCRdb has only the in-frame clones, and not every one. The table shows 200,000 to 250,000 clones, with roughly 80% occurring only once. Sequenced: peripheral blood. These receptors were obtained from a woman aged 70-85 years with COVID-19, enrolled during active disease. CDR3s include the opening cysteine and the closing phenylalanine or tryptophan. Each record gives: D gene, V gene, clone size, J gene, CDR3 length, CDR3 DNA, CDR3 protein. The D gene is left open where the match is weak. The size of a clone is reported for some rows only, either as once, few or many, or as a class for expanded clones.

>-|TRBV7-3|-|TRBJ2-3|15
TGTGCCAGCAGCTTGCGCGGGACCAGCACAGATACGCAGTATTTT
CASSLRGTSTDTQYF
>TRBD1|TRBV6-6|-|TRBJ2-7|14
TGTGCCAGCACCAGGACAGGGGGCTCCTACGAGCAGTACTTC
CASTRTGGSYEQYF
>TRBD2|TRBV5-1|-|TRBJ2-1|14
TGCGCCAGCAGCCCGGGACTAGCGGACAATGAGCAGTTCTTC
CASSPGLADNEQFF
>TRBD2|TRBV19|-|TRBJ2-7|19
TGTGCCAGTAGTATACCCCCCCTGGAAGAGCGGGAGGCCTCCTACGAGCAGTACTTC
CASSIPPLEEREASYEQYF
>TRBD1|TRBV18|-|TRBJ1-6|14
TGTGCCAGCTCACCAGGGACAGACCCTTCACCCCTCCACTTT
CASSPGTDPSPLHF
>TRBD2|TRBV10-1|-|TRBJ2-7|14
TGCGCCAGCAGCGGACTAGACAACTCCTACGAGCAGTACTTC
CASSGLDNSYEQYF
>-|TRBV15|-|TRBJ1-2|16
TGTGCCACCAGCAGAGATCTAGTGGGAGGGGGCTATGGCTACACCTTC
CATSRDLVGGGYGYTF
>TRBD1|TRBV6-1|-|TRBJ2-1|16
TGTGCCAGCAGTGGTGGACAGGGTAGTTCCTACAATGAGCAGTTCTTC
CASSGGQGSSYNEQFF
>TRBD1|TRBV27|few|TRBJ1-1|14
TGTGCCAGCAGTGTAGGACAGGGGAACACTGAAGCTTTCTTT
CASSVGQGNTEAFF
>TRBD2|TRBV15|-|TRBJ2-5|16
TGTGCCACCAGCAGAGATGTGGTGGGGGGAGGGGAGACCCAGTACTTC
CATSRDVVGGGETQYF
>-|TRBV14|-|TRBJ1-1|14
TGTGCCAGCAGCCCTCTTGGGGGGGGAACTGAAGCTTTCTTT
CASSPLGGGTEAFF
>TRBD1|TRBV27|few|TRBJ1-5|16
TGTGCCAGCAGTCCCGTGACAGGGGTGGGCAATCAGCCCCAGCATTTT
CASSPVTGVGNQPQHF
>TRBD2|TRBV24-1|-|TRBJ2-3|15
TGTGCCACCAGTGATGTCGGGGGGGGCACAGATACGCAGTATTTT
CATSDVGGGTDTQYF
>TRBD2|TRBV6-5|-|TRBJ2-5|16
TGTGCCAGCAGTTACTCGGGACTAGCGGGAGCGGAGACCCAGTACTTC
CASSYSGLAGAETQYF
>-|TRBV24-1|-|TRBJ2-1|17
TGTGCCACCAGTGATCAAACCAGGGGCCGGGTAGGCAATGAGCAGTTCTTC
CATSDQTRGRVGNEQFF
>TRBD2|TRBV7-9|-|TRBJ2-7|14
TGTGCCAGCAGCCGAGATCTAGCGGGAGGTGATTCATACTTC
CASSRDLAGGDSYF
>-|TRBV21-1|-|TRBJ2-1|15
TGTGCCAGCAGCAAGGGGACTAGCGGGGTGTATGAGCAGTTCTTC
CASSKGTSGVYEQFF
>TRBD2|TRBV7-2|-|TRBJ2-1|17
TGTGCCAGCAGCTTAAGAGTAGCGGGACCCTCCTACAATGAGCAGTTCTTC
CASSLRVAGPSYNEQFF
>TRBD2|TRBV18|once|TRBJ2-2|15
TGTGCCAGCTCACCCGACGGCGGGAGCACCGGGGAGCTGTTTTTT
CASSPDGGSTGELFF
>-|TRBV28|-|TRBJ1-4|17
TGTGCCAGCAGTTTACCCAAGGGAAGCAGGGTTGGGGAAAAACTGTTTTTT
CASSLPKGSRVGEKLFF
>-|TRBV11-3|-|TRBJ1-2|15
TGTGCCAGCAGCTTAGATAGTAAATCGGGAGAAGGCTACACCTTC
CASSLDSKSGEGYTF
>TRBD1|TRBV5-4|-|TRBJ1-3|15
TGTGCCAGCAGCCAGGGACAGAGCTCTGGAAACACCATATATTTT
CASSQGQSSGNTIYF
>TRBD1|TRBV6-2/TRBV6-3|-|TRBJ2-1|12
TGTGCCAGCAGTTACAGGGGGCGTGAGCAGTTCTTC
CASSYRGREQFF
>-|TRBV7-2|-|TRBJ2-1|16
TGTGCCAGCAGCTTAGCGTTTGGCGGGCGCTTCGATGAGCAGTTCTTC
CASSLAFGGRFDEQFF
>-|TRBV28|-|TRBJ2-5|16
TGTGCCAGCAGTACACAGAGATCCAGGGGCTACTGGACCCAGTACTTC
CASSTQRSRGYWTQYF
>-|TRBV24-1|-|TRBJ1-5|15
TGTGCCACCAGTGATACGGGAAGTTGGAATCAGCCCCAGCATTTT
CATSDTGSWNQPQHF
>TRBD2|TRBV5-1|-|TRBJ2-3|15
TGCGCCAGCAGGACTGGTAGCGGGGGCCTAGATACGCAGTATTTT
CASRTGSGGLDTQYF
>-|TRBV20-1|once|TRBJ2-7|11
TGCAGTGCTATCCGCTCCTACGAGCAGTACTTC
CSAIRSYEQYF
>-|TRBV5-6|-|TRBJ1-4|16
TGTGCCAGCAGCTTCGTGGACAGAGCAACTAATGAAAAACTGTTTTTT
CASSFVDRATNEKLFF
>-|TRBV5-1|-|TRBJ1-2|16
TGCGCCAGCAGCCTGGGGAGGCTAGAGGCGAGGTATGGCTACACCTTC
CASSLGRLEARYGYTF
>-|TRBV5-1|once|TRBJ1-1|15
TGCGCCAGCAGCTGGACGGGAGCCTTGAACACTGAAGCTTTCTTT
CASSWTGALNTEAFF
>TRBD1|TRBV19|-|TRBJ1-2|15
TGTGCCAGTTCCCGAGACAGGGGATTTGACTATGGCTACACCTTC
CASSRDRGFDYGYTF
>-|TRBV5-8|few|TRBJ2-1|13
TGTGCCAGCAGCCAGGACTTCTACAATGAGCAGTTCTTC
CASSQDFYNEQFF